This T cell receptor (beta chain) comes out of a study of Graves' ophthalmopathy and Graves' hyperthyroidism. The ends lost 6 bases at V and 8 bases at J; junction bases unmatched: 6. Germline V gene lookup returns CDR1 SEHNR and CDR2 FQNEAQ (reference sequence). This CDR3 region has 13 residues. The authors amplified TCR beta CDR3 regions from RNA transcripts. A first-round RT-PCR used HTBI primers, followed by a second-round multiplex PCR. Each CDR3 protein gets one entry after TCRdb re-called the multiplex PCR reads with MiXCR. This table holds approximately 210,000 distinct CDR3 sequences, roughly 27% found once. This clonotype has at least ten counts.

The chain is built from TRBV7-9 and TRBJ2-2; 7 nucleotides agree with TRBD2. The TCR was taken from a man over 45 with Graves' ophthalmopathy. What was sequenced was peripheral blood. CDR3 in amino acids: CASSSSGIGELFF. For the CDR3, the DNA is TGTGCCAGCAGTTCGAGCGGGATAGGGGAGCTGTTTTTT.